The next 21 T cell receptor beta chains were all read from a single sample in a study of blood T cell repertoires in COVID-19. TCRdb keeps only in-frame clones here, not all; method: immunoSEQ multiplex PCR. The sample records some 260,000 clones, 88% being singletons. Input material: peripheral blood. The origin of the receptors is a woman in her thirties with acute or convalescent COVID-19.

The V and J genes are TRBV25-1 and TRBJ2-3, with TRBD1 matching over 8 bases. Germline V gene lookup returns CDR1 MGHDK and CDR2 SYGVNS. This CDR3 is built from 18 residues. Germline trimming cut 4 bases from V and 2 bases from J; bases unmatched to any gene: 14. This chain's CDR3 is CASSGPAGGQDITDTQYF. CDR3 DNA: TGTGCCAGCAGTGGACCAGCAGGGGGACAGGACATCACAGATACGCAGTATTTT.

The genes are TRBV18 and TRBJ1-1; D ambiguous. V lost 3 bases to trimming and J lost 0 bases, with 8 bases between them. CDR3 length: 14 amino acids. Germline assignment: CDR1 KGHSH and CDR2 LQKENI. The CDR3 loop is CASSPSTMNTEAFF. The CDR3, as DNA: TGTGCCAGCTCACCCTCGACTATGAACACTGAAGCTTTCTTT.

This clone was seen many times. V usage is TRBV30 and J usage is TRBJ2-2; D gene uncertain. The germline gives CDR1 GTSNPN, CDR2 SVGIG (reference sequence). This CDR3 contains 14 residues. V dropped 0 bases and J dropped 7 bases, with 12 bases sitting between them. This CDR3 is CAWSVLSTGGELFF. As DNA, the CDR3 is TGTGCCTGGAGTGTTTTAAGTACTGGCGGGGAGCTGTTTTTT.

The gene calls are TRBV24-1 and TRBJ2-1; D unresolved. From germline, CDR1 is KGHDR and CDR2 SFDVKD. The CDR3 is made up of 16 amino acids. With 6 bases removed from V and 0 bases from J, the gap between germline ends came to 14 bases. As DNA, the CDR3 is TGTGCCACCAGTCCTTATGGCGGAACCTCCTACAATGAGCAGTTCTTC. Encoded protein: CATSPYGGTSYNEQFF.

The V and J genes are TRBV11-3 and TRBJ1-1; D not resolved. V was cut by 0 bases and J by 1 base, with 15 bases left in between. Looked up from germline, CDR1 is SGHNT and CDR2 is YENEEA. The CDR3 totals 17 residues. Here the CDR3 DNA reads TGTGCCAGCAGCTTAGATTCGGGAGTTGCGCGGAACACTGAAGCTTTCTTT. Its protein is CASSLDSGVARNTEAFF.

As DNA, the CDR3 is TGCGCCAGCAGCCAGGACAGGGCCTCCTACGAGCAGTACTTC. Amino acid sequence: CASSQDRASYEQYF. The chain carries TRBV5-1 and TRBJ2-7; the match to TRBD1 covers 8 bases. Germline V gene sequence: CDR1 SGHRS, CDR2 YFSETQ. The J segment lost 0 bases and the V segment lost 4 bases, leaving 3 bases of the junction unmatched. This CDR3 comprises 14 residues.

The V call is TRBV6-5, the J call TRBJ2-1; possible D gene TRBD2, 6 bases. This CDR3 comprises 15 residues. Trimming removed 0 bases at V and 3 bases at J, with 9 bases between. Germline loops: CDR1 MNHEY, CDR2 SVGAGI. The CDR3 DNA reads as TGTGCCAGCAGTTACTCTAGCGGATACTACAATGAGCAGTTCTTC. This sequence encodes CASSYSSGYYNEQFF.

This clone has only one observation. This sequence joins TRBV13 and TRBJ1-3; 8 nucleotides align to TRBD1. Per germline, CDR1 PRHDT and CDR2 FYEKMQ (reference sequence). The CDR3 consists of 16 residues. J was trimmed by 0 bases and V by 4 bases; bases with no gene match: 5. CDR3 region: CASSSRGQDSGNTIYF. The CDR3 region has the DNA TGTGCCAGCAGCTCTAGGGGACAGGACTCTGGAAACACCATATATTTT.

V and J are TRBV7-8 and TRBJ2-7; D remains unclear. CDR1 SGHVS and CDR2 FQNEAQ come from the germline V gene. This CDR3 comprises 12 residues. V was clipped by 5 bases and J by 4 bases, with 9 bases between them. CDR3 coding DNA: TGTGCCAGCAGCCGACTCCCTTACGAGCAGTACTTC. As protein: CASSRLPYEQYF.

V usage is TRBV5-4 and J usage is TRBJ2-3, with D perhaps matching TRBD2 (5 bases). CDR1 is SGHNT, CDR2 YYREEE, per germline (reference sequence). This CDR3 is built from 14 residues. V dropped 4 bases and J dropped 3 bases, with 12 bases sitting between them. This CDR3 reads CASSAGDNTDTQYF. CDR3 nucleotides: TGTGCCAGCAGCGCCGGGGATAATACAGATACGCAGTATTTT. The entire variable domain, with the rest obtained from reference TRBV5-4 and TRBJ2-3, is as follows: ETGVTQSPTHLIKTRGQQVTLRCSSQSGHNTVSWYQQALGQGPQFIFQYYREEENGRGNFPPRFSGLQFPNYSSELNVNALELDDSALYLCASSAGDNTDTQYFGPGTRLTVL.

V is TRBV14 and J is TRBJ1-1; 7 positions agree with TRBD1. The ends lost 1 base at V and 5 bases at J; junction bases unmatched: 4. The CDR3 runs to 14 residues. Germline V gene lookup returns CDR1 SGHDN and CDR2 FVKESK. The CDR3 DNA reads as TGTGCCAGCAGCCAAGTGAGGGGGCGAACTGAAGCTTTCTTT. Its translation is CASSQVRGRTEAFF.

The chain has TRBV7-2 and TRBJ2-1; 10 positions agree with TRBD2. Germline values: CDR1 SGHTA, CDR2 FQGNSA. V gave up 4 bases and J gave up 3 bases; unmatched junction bases: 0. There are 14 residues in the CDR3. DNA for the CDR3: TGTGCCAGCAGCTCTAGCGGGAGCTACAATGAGCAGTTCTTC. As protein: CASSSSGSYNEQFF.

This chain links TRBV6-5 with TRBJ2-5; a possible D gene is TRBD2 (6 bases). Trimming removed 8 bases from V and 4 bases from J, with 17 bases in between. CDR1 and CDR2 (germline): MNHEY, SVGAGI. The CDR3 loop spans 14 amino acids. As DNA, the CDR3 is TGTGCCAGCGCCGGGACTCTGAGTCGAGAGACCCAGTACTTC. Translating it yields CASAGTLSRETQYF.

This chain joins TRBV6-5 and TRBJ2-7; 9 bases match TRBD2. The V gene end was trimmed by 2 bases and the J gene end by 4 bases; junction bases not matched to a gene: 6. Germline CDR1 and CDR2: MNHEY and SVGAGI. This CDR3 has 15 amino acids. Here the CDR3 DNA reads TGTGCCAGCAGTTACGAACCGGGACTAGCTTACGAGCAGTACTTC. Translation: CASSYEPGLAYEQYF.

This chain links TRBV5-1 with TRBJ2-5, with 7 bases fitting TRBD2. From germline, CDR1 is SGHRS and CDR2 YFSETQ. The CDR3 is 14 amino acids. V gave up 6 bases and J gave up 5 bases; unmatched junction bases: 10. CDR3 amino acids: CASTLAANGETQYF. DNA of the CDR3: TGCGCCAGCACTCTAGCGGCCAATGGGGAGACCCAGTACTTC.

V is TRBV29-1 and J is TRBJ2-7, with 12 bases fitting TRBD2. Germline V gives CDR1 SQVTM, CDR2 ANQGSEA. The CDR3 runs 14 residues. J lost 0 bases, V lost 7 bases, and 4 bases had no gene match. The CDR3 sequence is CSATGLAGSYEQYF. The DNA for the CDR3 is TGCAGCGCTACGGGACTAGCGGGCTCCTACGAGCAGTACTTC.

About this clone: This same CDR3 is encoded by further DNA sequences in the sample. The CDR3 nucleotides read TGTGCCACCAGTGACCTATATAGCAATCAGCCCCAGCATTTT. It yields the protein CATSDLYSNQPQHF. The V gene is TRBV24-1, the J gene TRBJ1-5; unclear D gene. Trimming stripped 4 bases from V and 0 bases from J, with 6 bases between. The germline V gene encodes CDR1 KGHDR and CDR2 SFDVKD. The CDR3 loop spans 14 amino acids.

This clone appeared a few times. The gene calls are TRBV4-3 and TRBJ2-5; 11 bases map to TRBD1. The germline V gene has CDR1 LGHNA and CDR2 YSLEER. V lost 0 bases, J lost 4 bases, and 4 bases stayed unmatched. CDR3 size: 16 residues. The CDR3 bases are TGCGCCAGCAGCCAAGATATCGGACAGGGGGCAGAGACCCAGTACTTC. It is translated as CASSQDIGQGAETQYF.

The V call is TRBV15, the J call TRBJ2-3; TRBD1 agrees at 7 bases. This CDR3 comprises 15 residues. The trim removed 2 bases at V and 1 base at J, leaving 3 bases unmatched. Germline V gives CDR1 LNHNV, CDR2 YYDKDF (reference sequence). CDR3 region: CATSRRQGGTDTQYF. The CDR3 DNA reads TGTGCCACCAGCAGACGACAGGGAGGCACAGATACGCAGTATTTT.

The CDR3 spells CATSDHTGSGANVLTF. The DNA for the CDR3 is TGTGCCACCAGTGATCATACCGGGAGTGGGGCCAACGTCCTGACTTTC. The rearrangement links TRBV24-1 to TRBJ2-6, with D possibly matching TRBD2 (6 bases). From germline, CDR1 is KGHDR and CDR2 SFDVKD. The CDR3 runs 16 residues. With 3 bases removed from V and 3 bases from J, the gap between germline ends came to 11 bases.

The rearrangement links TRBV27 to TRBJ2-3; possible D gene TRBD2, 6 bases. Germline CDR1 and CDR2: MNHEY and SMNVEV (reference sequence). The CDR3 is 15 residues long. Trimming cost V 2 bases and J 2 bases, with 11 bases left between them. Here the CDR3 reads CASSLVADSTDTQYF. The DNA for the CDR3 is TGTGCCAGCAGTTTAGTAGCGGACTCCACAGATACGCAGTATTTT.